This T cell receptor (beta chain) emerged from a study of blood T cell repertoires in COVID-19 (dated by TCRdb to 2020 to 2021). Study-wide context: Samples covering the acute and convalescent phases of COVID-19 were provided by collaborators in the United States, Italy and Spain. The dataset comprised deeply sampled blood TCRbeta repertoires from subjects exposed to, actively infected with, or recovered from COVID-19. The material from the prospective study consisted of cDNA or gDNA derived from T cells, B-cell-depleted T cells, or PBMCs. The repertoires were made available in a free public database intended to serve as a resource for research on the immune response to SARS-CoV-2. The sample metadata nearly always contained a de-identified subject ID, COVID-19 status, age in years and sex. The samples were drawn from two sources: the first 160 participants of the ongoing ImmuneRACE study, and 1,254 subjects contributed by 6 global collaborators. Where available, HLA class I and class II types were obtained from metadata supplied by the sample provider rather than from assay-based typing. The research as a whole found: The amount of clinical and demographic metadata varied by source and participant and was provided uncurated.

Enrolling through a virtual design, the prospective study's participants ranged in age from roughly 18 to 89 years and lived across roughly 24 United States geographic areas. In the prospective study, cohorts were assigned on the basis of participant-reported clinical history obtained from a screening survey and a study questionnaire. Exposed participants had been in contact with someone with a PCR-confirmed or clinician-diagnosed COVID-19 case within 2 weeks of study entry. In the prospective study, mobile phlebotomists collected whole blood, serum and a nasopharyngeal or oropharyngeal swab from each participant. Over a roughly 2-month period, participants in the prospective study had the option of providing additional blood draws and questionnaires. Blood samples from the prospective study were shipped frozen or at room temperature prior to DNA extraction. For this clone: Which antigen it targets is not known. It has no much larger one-base neighbor in the sample; base qualities were not kept.

The immunoSEQ Assay, a bias-controlled multiplex PCR, was used to amplify TCRbeta CDR3 regions from genomic DNA. The study's processing was this. The number of nucleated cells in each sample was estimated from the amplification of reference gene primers within the assay. To quantify the absolute abundance of each unique TCRbeta CDR3 rearrangement, sequence reads were collapsed and filtered. For each sample, productive Simpson clonality was calculated as the square root of Simpson's diversity index over productive rearrangements. TCRdb provides this immuneACCESS table in a form limited to in-frame rearrangements. Some clones are lacking; in checked studies, under half of them reflect an unresolved V gene, and why the rest are absent is not known. That table furnishes V, J and clone size, whereas the DNA furnished D and trimming. This sample holds 250,000 or so clones; approximately 88% were observed only once. The top ten clones comprise under 4.5% of the sample.

Trimming takes 0 bases from V and 3 bases from J, and the germline ends sit 17 bases apart. The CDR3 numbers 17 residues from cysteine through phenylalanine. The kept DNA is CDR3 alone, 51 bases in frame from the first base. Per the germline V gene (reference sequence), MNHEY is the CDR1 and SMNVEV is the CDR2. The receptor was isolated from a woman under 40 who had been exposed to COVID-19. The sample taken for sequencing was PBMCs or T cells enriched from blood (not recorded which). This receptor chain uses TRBV27 and TRBJ1-2, with an unclear D gene assignment. The bases are TGTGCCAGCAGTTTATCGTCGGCATCGCGGAAGGACTATGGCTACACCTTC. Its protein product is CASSLSSASRKDYGYTF.